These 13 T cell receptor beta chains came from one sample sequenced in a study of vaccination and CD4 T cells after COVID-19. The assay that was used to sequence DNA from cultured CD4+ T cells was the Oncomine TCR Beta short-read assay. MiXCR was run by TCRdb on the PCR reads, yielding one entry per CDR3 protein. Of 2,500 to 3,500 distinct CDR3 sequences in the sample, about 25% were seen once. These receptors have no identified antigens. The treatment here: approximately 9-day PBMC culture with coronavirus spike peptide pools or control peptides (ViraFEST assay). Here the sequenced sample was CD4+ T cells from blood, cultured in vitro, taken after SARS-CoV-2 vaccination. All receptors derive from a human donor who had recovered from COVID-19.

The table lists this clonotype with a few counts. CDR3 region: CASSYSSSGPSSTDTQYF. CDR3 nucleotide sequence: TGTGCCAGCAGTTACTCCTCTAGCGGTCCTTCTAGCACAGATACGCAGTATTTT. The V and J genes are TRBV6-2 or TRBV6-3 and TRBJ2-3; 7 bases fit TRBD2. Trimming at V came to 0 bases and at J to 0 bases, leaving 9 bases not matched to a gene. The germline gives CDR1 MNHEY, CDR2 SVGEGT. CDR3 length: 18 residues.

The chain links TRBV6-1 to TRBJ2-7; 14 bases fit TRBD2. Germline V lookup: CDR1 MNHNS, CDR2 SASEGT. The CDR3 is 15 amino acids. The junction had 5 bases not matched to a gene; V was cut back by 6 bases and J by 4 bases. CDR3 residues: CASSPTSGGAYEQYF. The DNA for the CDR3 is TGTGCCAGCAGCCCGACTAGCGGGGGGGCGTACGAGCAGTACTTC.

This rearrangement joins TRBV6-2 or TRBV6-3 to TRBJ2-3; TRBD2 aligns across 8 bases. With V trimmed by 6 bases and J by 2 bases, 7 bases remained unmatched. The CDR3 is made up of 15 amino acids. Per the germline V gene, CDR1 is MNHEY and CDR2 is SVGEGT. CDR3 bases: TGTGCCAGCAGCTCTACGGGGGGGCTCACAGATACGCAGTATTTT. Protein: CASSSTGGLTDTQYF.

This CDR3 is CASPRRDSRIEQYF. The CDR3, as DNA: TGTGCCAGCCCCCGCAGGGACAGTCGGATCGAGCAGTACTTC. This sequence joins TRBV27 and TRBJ2-7; the match to TRBD1 covers 7 bases. The germline CDR1 and CDR2 sequences are MNHEY and SMNVEV (reference sequence). This CDR3 region has 14 residues. V was clipped by 8 bases and J by 6 bases; unmatched bases: 13.

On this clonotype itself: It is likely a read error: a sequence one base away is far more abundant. The CDR3 DNA is TGTGCCAGCAGTGGACGGGGTGGGTTGACCCACGAGCAGTACTTC. This sequence encodes CASSGRGGLTHEQYF. J is TRBJ2-5 and V is TRBV6-1; D perhaps matches TRBD2 (5 bases). The end of the DNA aligns better with TRBJ2-7, so the J call may be wrong. In germline, CDR1 is MNHNS, CDR2 SASEGT. The CDR3 runs to 15 residues.

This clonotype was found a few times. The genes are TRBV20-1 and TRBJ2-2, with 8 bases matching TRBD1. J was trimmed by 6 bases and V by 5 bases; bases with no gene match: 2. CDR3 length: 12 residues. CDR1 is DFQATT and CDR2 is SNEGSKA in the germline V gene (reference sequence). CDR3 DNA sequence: TGCAGTGCTGAACAGGGGGCCGGGGAGCTGTTTTTT. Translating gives CSAEQGAGELFF.

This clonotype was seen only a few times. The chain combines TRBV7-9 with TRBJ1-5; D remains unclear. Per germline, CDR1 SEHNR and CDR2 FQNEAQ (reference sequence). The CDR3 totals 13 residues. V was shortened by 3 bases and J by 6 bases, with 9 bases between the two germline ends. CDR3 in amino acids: CASSFQDRQPQHF. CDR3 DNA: TGTGCCAGCAGCTTCCAAGACCGTCAGCCCCAGCATTTT.

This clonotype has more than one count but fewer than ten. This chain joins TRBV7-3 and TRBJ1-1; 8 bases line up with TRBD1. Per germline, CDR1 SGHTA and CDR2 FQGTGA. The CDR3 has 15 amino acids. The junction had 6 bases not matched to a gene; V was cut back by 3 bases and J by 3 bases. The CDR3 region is CASSFSTGDYTEAFF. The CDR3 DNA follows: TGTGCCAGCAGCTTCTCGACAGGGGACTACACTGAAGCTTTCTTT.

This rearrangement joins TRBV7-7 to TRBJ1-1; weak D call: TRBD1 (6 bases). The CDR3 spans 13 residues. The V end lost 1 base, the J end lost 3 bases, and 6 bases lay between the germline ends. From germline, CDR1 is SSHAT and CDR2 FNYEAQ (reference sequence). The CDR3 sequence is CASSLDRDTEAFF. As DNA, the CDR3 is TGTGCCAGCAGCTTAGACAGGGACACTGAAGCTTTCTTT. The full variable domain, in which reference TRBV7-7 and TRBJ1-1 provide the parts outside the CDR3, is GAGVSQSPRYKVTKRGQDVTLRCDPISSHATLYWYQQALGQGPEFLTYFNYEAQPDKSGLPSDRFSAERPEGSISTLTIQRTEQRDSAMYRCASSLDRDTEAFFGQGTRLTVV.

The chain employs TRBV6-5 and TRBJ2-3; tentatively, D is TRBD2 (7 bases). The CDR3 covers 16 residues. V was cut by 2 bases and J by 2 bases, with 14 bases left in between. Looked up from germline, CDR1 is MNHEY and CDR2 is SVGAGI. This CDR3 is CASSYSSRGATDTQYF. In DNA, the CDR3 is TGTGCCAGCAGTTACAGCTCTCGGGGGGCCACAGATACGCAGTATTTT.

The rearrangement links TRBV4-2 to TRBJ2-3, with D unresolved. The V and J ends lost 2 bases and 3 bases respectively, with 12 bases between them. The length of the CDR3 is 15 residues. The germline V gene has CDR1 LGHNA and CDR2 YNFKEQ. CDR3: CASSQWSEETDTQYF. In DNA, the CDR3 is TGTGCCAGCAGCCAATGGAGTGAGGAGACAGATACGCAGTATTTT.

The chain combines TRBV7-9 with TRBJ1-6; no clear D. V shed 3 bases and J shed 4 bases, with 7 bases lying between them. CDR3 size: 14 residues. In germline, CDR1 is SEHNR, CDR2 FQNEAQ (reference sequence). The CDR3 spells CASSLEQYNSPLHF. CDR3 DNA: TGTGCCAGCAGCTTGGAACAGTATAATTCACCCCTCCACTTT. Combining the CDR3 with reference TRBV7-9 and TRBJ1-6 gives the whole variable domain DTGVSQNPRHKITKRGQNVTFRCDPISEHNRLYWYRQTLGQGPEFLTYFQNEAQLEKSRLLSDRFSAERPKGSFSTLEIQRTEQGDSAMYLCASSLEQYNSPLHFGNGTRLTVT.

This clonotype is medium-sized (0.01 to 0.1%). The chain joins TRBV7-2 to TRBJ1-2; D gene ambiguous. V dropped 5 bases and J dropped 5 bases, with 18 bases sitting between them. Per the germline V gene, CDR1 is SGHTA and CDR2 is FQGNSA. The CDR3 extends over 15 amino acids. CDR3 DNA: TGTGCCAGCAGCCTATTAGCCTACGGCGGGTATGGCTACACCTTC. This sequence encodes CASSLLAYGGYGYTF.